Following are 11 T cell receptor beta chains from one sample sequenced in a study of T cells in Graves' hyperthyroidism and ophthalmopathy. The investigators amplified TCR beta CDR3 regions from RNA transcripts. HTBI primers were employed in a first-round RT-PCR of the TCR CDR3. TCRdb reprocessed the multiplex PCR reads via MiXCR and lists one record per CDR3 protein. The sample has about 720,000 distinct CDR3 sequences; around 20% are singletons. Sequenced: blood. The source is a woman between 45 and 60 years old with Graves' hyperthyroidism that later progressed to Graves' ophthalmopathy.

This clonotype has a count of ten or more. The chain joins TRBV6-1 to TRBJ1-6; D gene ambiguous. There are 14 residues in the CDR3. The germline CDR1 and CDR2 sequences are MNHNS and SASEGT. Trimming cost V 6 bases and J 0 bases, with 6 bases left between them. The CDR3 DNA reads as TGTGCCAGCAGGGCTAGCTCCTATAATTCACCCCTCCACTTT. It is translated as CASRASSYNSPLHF.

The chain's CDR3 is CAWSVEIDLGLVTGELFF. Written as DNA, the CDR3 is TGTGCCTGGAGTGTGGAAATAGATTTGGGTTTGGTAACCGGGGAGCTGTTTTTT. The chain employs TRBV30 and TRBJ2-2; D ambiguous. The CDR3 is 18 residues long. Germline-derived CDR1 and CDR2 are GTSNPN and SVGIG (reference sequence). Between the trimmed V and J ends, which lost 0 bases and 5 bases, there was a span of 22 bases.

This clonotype was detected only a few times. CDR3 loop: CASSYSLTTGGRTDTQYF. Here the CDR3 DNA reads TGTGCCAGCAGTTACTCCCTAACGACAGGGGGCCGCACAGATACGCAGTATTTT. The chain joins TRBV6-6 to TRBJ2-3; 10 bases are a match to TRBD1. Trimming cost V 0 bases and J 1 base; bases outside gene matches: 7. The CDR3 extends over 18 amino acids. The V gene's germline CDR1 is MNHNY and CDR2 SVGAGI (reference sequence).

This clonotype showed up many times. The rearrangement uses TRBV5-1 and TRBJ1-2; 7 positions match TRBD1. CDR1 and CDR2 from the germline V gene are SGHRS and YFSETQ. V shed 4 bases and J 7 bases; nucleotides not matched to a gene: 7. The CDR3 is 13 amino acids. CDR3 residues: CASSQVTGSGYTF. The CDR3 DNA sequence: TGCGCCAGCAGCCAAGTGACAGGGTCTGGCTACACCTTC.

V and J are TRBV29-1 and TRBJ1-1, with D possibly being TRBD1 (6 bases). The ends were cut back, 4 bases at V and 2 bases at J, with 8 bases in the middle. Germline values: CDR1 SQVTM, CDR2 ANQGSEA. This CDR3 spans 12 amino acids. CDR3 protein: CSVVDRNTEAFF. The CDR3 coding sequence is TGCAGCGTTGTGGACAGAAACACTGAAGCTTTCTTT.

This chain uses TRBV7-9 with TRBJ2-3; D ambiguous. Looked up from germline, CDR1 is SEHNR and CDR2 is FQNEAQ (reference sequence). This CDR3 spans 12 amino acids. Deletions cut 5 bases from V and 4 bases from J, with 7 bases between. CDR3 amino acids: CASSPQSDTQYF. The CDR3, as DNA: TGTGCCAGCAGCCCCCAGTCAGATACGCAGTATTTT.

V usage is TRBV3-1 and J usage is TRBJ2-5; D perhaps matches TRBD2 (6 bases). The CDR3 contains 14 residues. Trimming pared 4 bases from V and 2 bases from J, leaving 11 bases between. From germline, CDR1 is LGHDT and CDR2 YNNKEL (reference sequence). CDR3 residues: CASSRGGLQETQYF. Here the CDR3 DNA reads TGTGCCAGCAGCCGAGGCGGACTACAAGAGACCCAGTACTTC.

Worth noting for this clonotype: This may be a read error, as it is one base from a much larger clone. The chain recombines TRBV30 with TRBJ1-1; 7 nucleotides match TRBD1. The CDR3 totals 15 residues. The germline V gene encodes CDR1 GTSNPN and CDR2 SVGIG (reference sequence). This CDR3 reads CAWKISGGWNTGAFF. The CDR3 DNA reads TGTGCCTGGAAAATATCAGGGGGGTGGAACACTGGAGCTTTCTTT.

In its sample, this clonotype was seen a few times. The chain couples TRBV20-1 to TRBJ2-1; 9 bases agree with TRBD1. This CDR3 has 11 amino acids. Germline V gene lookup returns CDR1 DFQATT and CDR2 SNEGSKA (reference sequence). The CDR3 DNA reads TGCAGCAAACAGGGGGCCCATGAGCAGTTCTTC. This sequence encodes CSKQGAHEQFF.

This chain joins TRBV7-3 and TRBJ2-5, with D tentatively TRBD1 (5 bases). The CDR3 loop spans 13 amino acids. V was trimmed by 5 bases and J by 0 bases, leaving 7 bases between them. Germline V gene data show CDR1 as SGHTA and CDR2 as FQGTGA. Written as DNA, the CDR3 is TGTGCCAGCAGCGTGGACAACCAAGAGACCCAGTACTTC. Residues: CASSVDNQETQYF.

The chain links TRBV10-3 to TRBJ1-1, with a tentative D call TRBD1 (5 bases). Looked up from germline, CDR1 is ENHRY and CDR2 is SYGVKD. CDR3 length: 14 residues. The germline V and J ends were trimmed by 7 bases and 1 base, with 13 bases remaining between them. The CDR3 loop is CAINPGQENTEAFF. In DNA, the CDR3 is TGTGCCATCAACCCAGGGCAAGAGAACACTGAAGCTTTCTTT.